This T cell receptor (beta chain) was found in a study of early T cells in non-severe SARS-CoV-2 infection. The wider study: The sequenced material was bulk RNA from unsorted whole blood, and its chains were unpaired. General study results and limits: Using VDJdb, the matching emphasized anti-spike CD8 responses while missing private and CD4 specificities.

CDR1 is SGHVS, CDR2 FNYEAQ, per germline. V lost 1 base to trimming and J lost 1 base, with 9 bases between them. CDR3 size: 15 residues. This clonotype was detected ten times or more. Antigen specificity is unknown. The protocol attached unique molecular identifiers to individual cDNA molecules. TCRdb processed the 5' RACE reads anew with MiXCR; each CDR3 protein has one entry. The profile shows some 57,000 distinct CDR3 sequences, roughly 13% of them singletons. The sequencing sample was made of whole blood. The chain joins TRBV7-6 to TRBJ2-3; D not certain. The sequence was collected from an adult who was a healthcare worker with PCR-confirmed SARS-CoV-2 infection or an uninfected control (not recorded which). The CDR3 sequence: CASSLEASRTDTQYF. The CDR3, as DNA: TGTGCCAGCAGCTTAGAGGCGTCCCGCACAGATACGCAGTATTTT. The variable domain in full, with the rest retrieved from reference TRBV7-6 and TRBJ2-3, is GAGVSQSPRYKVTKRGQDVALRCDPISGHVSLYWYRQALGQGPEFLTYFNYEAQQDKSGLPNDRFSAERPEGSISTLTIQRTEQRDSAMYRCASSLEASRTDTQYFGPGTRLTVL.